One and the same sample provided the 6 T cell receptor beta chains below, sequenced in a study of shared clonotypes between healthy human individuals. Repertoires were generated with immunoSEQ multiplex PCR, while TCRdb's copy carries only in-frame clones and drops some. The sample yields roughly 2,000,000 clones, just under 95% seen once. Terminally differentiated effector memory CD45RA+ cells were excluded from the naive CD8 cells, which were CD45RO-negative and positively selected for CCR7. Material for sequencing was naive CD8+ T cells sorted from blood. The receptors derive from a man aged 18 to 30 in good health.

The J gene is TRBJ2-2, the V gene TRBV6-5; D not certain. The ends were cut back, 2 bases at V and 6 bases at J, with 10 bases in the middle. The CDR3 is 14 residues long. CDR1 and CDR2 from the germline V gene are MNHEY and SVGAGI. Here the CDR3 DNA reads TGTGCCAGCAGTTACGTGGCGATGGCCGGGGAGCTGTTTTTT. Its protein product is CASSYVAMAGELFF.

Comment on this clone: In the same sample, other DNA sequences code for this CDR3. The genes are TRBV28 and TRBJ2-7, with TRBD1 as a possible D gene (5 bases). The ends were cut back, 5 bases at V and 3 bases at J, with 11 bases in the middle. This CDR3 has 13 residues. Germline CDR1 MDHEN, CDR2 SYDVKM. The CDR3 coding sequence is TGTGCCAGCAGTCCCGGAAGGGGCTACGAGCAGTACTTC. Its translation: CASSPGRGYEQYF. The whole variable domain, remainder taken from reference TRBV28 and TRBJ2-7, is DVKVTQSSRYLVKRTGEKVFLECVQDMDHENMFWYRQDPGLGLRLIYFSYDVKMKEKGDIPEGYSVSREKKERFSLILESASTNQTSMYLCASSPGRGYEQYFGPGTRLTVT.

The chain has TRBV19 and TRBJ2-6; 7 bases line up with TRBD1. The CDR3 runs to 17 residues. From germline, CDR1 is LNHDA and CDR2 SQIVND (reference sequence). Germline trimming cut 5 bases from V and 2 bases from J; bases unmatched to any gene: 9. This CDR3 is CASSPHRDRAGANVLTF. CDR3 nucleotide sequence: TGTGCCAGTAGTCCCCATCGCGACAGGGCTGGGGCCAACGTCCTGACTTTC.

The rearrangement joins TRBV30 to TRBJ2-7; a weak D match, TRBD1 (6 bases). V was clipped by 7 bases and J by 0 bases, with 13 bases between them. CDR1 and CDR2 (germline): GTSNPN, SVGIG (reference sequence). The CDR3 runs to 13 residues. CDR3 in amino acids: CASTGKSSYEQYF. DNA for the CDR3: TGTGCCTCGACAGGAAAAAGCTCCTACGAGCAGTACTTC.

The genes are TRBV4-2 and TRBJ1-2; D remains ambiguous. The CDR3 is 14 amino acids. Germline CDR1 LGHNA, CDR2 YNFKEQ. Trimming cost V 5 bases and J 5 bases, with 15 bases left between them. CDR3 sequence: CASSSREGGYGYTF. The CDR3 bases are TGTGCCAGCAGCTCAAGGGAGGGCGGATATGGCTACACCTTC.

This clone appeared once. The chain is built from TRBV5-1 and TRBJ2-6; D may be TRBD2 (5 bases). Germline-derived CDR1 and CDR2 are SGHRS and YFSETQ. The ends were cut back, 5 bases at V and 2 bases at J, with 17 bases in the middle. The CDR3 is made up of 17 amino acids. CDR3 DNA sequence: TGCGCCAGCAGAGAGGGTAGCCAGTTGACTGGGGCCAACGTCCTGACTTTC. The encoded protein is CASREGSQLTGANVLTF.